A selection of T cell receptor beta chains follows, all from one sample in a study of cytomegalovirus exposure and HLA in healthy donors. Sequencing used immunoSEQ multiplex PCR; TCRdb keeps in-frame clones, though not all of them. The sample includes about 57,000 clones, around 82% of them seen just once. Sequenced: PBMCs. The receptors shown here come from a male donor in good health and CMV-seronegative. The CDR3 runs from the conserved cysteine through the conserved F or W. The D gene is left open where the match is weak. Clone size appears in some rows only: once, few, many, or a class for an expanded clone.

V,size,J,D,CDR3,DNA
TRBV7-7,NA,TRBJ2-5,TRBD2,CASSRASGGAETQYF,TGTGCCAGCAGCAGAGCTAGCGGGGGGGCAGAGACCCAGTACTTC
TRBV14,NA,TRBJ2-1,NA,CASSHTSLASSYNEQFF,TGTGCCAGCAGCCACACCTCTCTAGCCTCCTCCTACAATGAGCAGTTCTTC
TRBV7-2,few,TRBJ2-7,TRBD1,CASSPQGASYEQYF,TGTGCCAGCAGCCCACAGGGGGCCTCCTACGAGCAGTACTTC
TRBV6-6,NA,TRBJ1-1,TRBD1,CASSSGTGRTEAFF,TGTGCCAGCAGTTCCGGGACAGGGCGAACTGAAGCTTTCTTT
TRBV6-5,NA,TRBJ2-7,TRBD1,CASSDRGRYEQYF,TGTGCCAGCAGCGACAGGGGGCGGTACGAGCAGTACTTC
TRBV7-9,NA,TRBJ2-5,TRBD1,CASSLLTGMETQYF,TGTGCCAGCAGCTTACTGACAGGGATGGAGACCCAGTACTTC
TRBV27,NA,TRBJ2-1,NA,CASSLRGGVGHEQFF,TGTGCCAGCAGTTTACGAGGCGGGGTCGGTCACGAGCAGTTCTTC
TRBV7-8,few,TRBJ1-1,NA,CASRRSANTEAFF,TGTGCCAGCAGACGGTCTGCGAACACTGAAGCTTTCTTT
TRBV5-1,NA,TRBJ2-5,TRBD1,CASSLQTGGGQETQYF,TGCGCCAGCAGCCTTCAGACAGGGGGGGGACAAGAGACCCAGTACTTC
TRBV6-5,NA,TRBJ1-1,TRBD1,CASRPGGGNTEAFF,TGTGCCAGCAGGCCAGGGGGAGGGAACACTGAAGCTTTCTTT
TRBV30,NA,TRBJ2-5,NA,CAWSVEQETETQYF,TGTGCCTGGAGTGTAGAACAGGAGACAGAGACCCAGTACTTC
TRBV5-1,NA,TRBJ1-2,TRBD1,CASSLALTGGGYTF,TGCGCCAGCAGCTTGGCCTTGACAGGGGGTGGCTACACCTTC
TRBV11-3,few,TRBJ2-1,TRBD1,CASSPGTGDYNEQFF,TGTGCCAGCAGCCCCGGGACAGGGGACTACAATGAGCAGTTCTTC
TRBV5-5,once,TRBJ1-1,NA,CASSLIWDTPGAFF,TGTGCCAGCAGCTTGATTTGGGACACCCCTGGAGCTTTCTTT